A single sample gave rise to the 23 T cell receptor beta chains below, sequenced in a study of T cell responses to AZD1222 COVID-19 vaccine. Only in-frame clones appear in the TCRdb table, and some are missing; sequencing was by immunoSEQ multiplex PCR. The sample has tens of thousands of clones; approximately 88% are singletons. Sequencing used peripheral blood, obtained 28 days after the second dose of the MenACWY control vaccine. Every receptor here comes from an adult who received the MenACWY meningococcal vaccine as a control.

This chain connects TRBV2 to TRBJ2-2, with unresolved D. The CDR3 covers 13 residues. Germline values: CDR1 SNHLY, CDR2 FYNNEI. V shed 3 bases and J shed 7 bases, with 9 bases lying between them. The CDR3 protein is CASSDLGYGELFF. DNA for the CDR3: TGTGCCAGCAGTGACCTCGGGTACGGGGAGCTGTTTTTT.

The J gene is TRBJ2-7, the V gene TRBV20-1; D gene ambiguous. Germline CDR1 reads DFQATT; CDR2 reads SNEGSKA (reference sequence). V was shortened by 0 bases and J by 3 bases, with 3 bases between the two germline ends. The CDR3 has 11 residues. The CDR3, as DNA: TGCAGTGCTAGAGATAGCTACGAGCAGTACTTC. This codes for CSARDSYEQYF.

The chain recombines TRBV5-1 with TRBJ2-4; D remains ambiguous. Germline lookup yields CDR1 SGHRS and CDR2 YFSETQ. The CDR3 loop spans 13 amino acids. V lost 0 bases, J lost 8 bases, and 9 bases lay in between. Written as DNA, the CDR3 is TGCGCCAGCAGCTTGGATTTGTCGGACATTCAGTACTTC. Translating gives CASSLDLSDIQYF.

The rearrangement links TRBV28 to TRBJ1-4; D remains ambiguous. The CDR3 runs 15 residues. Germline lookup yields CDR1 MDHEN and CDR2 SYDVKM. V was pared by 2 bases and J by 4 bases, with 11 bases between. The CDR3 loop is CASSLGEGHNEKLFF. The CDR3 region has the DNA TGTGCCAGCAGTTTAGGGGAGGGTCATAATGAAAAACTGTTTTTT.

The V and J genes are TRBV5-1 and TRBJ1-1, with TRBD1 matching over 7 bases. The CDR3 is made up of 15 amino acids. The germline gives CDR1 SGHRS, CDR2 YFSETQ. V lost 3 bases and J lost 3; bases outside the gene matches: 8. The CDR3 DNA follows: TGCGCCAGCAGCTCCCGACAGGGAGCTGACACTGAAGCTTTCTTT. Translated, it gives CASSSRQGADTEAFF.

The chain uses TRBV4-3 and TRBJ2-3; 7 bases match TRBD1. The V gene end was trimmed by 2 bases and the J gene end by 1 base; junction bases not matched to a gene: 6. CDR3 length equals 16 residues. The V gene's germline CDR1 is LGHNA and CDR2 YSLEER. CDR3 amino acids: CASSQSAGGRTDTQYF. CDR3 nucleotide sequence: TGCGCCAGCAGCCAATCAGCAGGGGGACGCACAGATACGCAGTATTTT.

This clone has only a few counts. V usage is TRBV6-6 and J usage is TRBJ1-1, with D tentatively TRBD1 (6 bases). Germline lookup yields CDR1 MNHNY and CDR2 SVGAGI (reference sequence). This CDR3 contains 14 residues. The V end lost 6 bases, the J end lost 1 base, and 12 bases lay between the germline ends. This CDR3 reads CASSRGGQNTEAFF. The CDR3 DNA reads TGTGCCAGCAGCCGCGGGGGACAGAACACTGAAGCTTTCTTT.

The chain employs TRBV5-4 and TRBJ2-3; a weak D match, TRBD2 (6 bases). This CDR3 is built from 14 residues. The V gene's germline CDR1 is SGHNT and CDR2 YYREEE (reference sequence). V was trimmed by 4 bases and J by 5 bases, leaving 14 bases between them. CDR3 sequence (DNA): TGTGCCAGCAGCCCCAGACTAGAAGTAGATACGCAGTATTTT. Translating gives CASSPRLEVDTQYF.

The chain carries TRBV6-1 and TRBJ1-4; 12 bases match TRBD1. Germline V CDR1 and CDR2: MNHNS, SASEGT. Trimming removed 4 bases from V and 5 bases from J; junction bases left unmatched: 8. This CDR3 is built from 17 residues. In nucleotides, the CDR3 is TGTGCCAGCAGTGGAGGGACAGGGGGCGCTGGAAATGAAAAACTGTTTTTT. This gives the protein CASSGGTGGAGNEKLFF.

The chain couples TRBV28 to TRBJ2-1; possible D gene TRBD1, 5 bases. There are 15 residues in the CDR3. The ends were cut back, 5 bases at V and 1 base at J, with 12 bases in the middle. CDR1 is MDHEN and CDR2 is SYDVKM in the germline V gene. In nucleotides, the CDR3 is TGTGCCAGCAGTCCCCCACGACAGTCCTACAATGAGCAGTTCTTC. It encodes CASSPPRQSYNEQFF.

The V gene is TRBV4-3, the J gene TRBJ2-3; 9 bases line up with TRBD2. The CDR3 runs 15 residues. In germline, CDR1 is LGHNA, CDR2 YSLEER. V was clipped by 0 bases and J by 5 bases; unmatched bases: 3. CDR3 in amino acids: CASSQEGLAGDTQYF. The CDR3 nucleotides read TGCGCCAGCAGCCAAGAGGGACTAGCAGGAGATACGCAGTATTTT.

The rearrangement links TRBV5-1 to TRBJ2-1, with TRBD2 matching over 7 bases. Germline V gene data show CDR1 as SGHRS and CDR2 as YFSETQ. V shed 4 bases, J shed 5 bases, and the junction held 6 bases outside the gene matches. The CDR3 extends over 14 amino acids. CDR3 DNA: TGCGCCAGCAGCGCGAGACTAGCCAACAATGAGCAGTTCTTC. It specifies CASSARLANNEQFF.

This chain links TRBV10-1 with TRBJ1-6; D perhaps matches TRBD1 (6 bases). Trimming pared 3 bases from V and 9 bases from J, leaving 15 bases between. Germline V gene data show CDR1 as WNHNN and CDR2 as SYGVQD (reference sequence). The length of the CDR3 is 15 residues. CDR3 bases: TGCGCCAGCAGTGAAGCAGGGGATTCTTGTTCACCCCTCCACTTT. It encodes CASSEAGDSCSPLHF.

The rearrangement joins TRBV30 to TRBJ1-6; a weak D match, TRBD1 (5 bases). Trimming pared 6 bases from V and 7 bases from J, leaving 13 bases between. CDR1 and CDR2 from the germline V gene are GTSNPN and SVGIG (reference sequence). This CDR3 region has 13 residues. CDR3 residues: CACPLTENSPLHF. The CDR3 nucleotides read TGTGCCTGCCCCCTGACAGAAAATTCACCCCTCCACTTT.

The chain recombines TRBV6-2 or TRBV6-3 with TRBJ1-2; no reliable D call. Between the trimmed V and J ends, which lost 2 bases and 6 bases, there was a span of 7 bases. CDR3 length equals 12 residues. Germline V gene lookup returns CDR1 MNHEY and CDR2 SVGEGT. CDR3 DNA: TGTGCCAGCAGTTACCCCTTCCATGGCTACACCTTC. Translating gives CASSYPFHGYTF.

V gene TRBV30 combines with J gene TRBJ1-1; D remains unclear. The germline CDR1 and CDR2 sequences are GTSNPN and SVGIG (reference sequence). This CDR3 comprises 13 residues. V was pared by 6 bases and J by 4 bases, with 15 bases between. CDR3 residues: CACGRLLGTEAFF. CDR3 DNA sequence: TGTGCCTGTGGACGGCTTTTGGGCACTGAAGCTTTCTTT.

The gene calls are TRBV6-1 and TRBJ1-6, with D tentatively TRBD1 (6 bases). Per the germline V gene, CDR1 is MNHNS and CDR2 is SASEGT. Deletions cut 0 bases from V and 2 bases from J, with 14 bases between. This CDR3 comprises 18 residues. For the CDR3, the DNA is TGTGCCAGCAGTGAAGCGGTAGGGGGGGGGCCCTATAATTCACCCCTCCACTTT. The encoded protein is CASSEAVGGGPYNSPLHF.

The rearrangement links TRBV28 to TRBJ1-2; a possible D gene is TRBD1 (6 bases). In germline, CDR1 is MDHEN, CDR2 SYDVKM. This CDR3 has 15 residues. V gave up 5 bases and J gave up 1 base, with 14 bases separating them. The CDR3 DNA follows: TGTGCCAGCAGTGAGGGGGGGGCTGGTAACTATGGCTACACCTTC. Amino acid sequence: CASSEGGAGNYGYTF.

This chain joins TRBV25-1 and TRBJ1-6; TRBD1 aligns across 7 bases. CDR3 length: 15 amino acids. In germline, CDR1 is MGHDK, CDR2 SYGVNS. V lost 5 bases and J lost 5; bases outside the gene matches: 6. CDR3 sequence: CASSSGQAHNSPLHF. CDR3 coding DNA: TGTGCCAGCAGTAGCGGACAGGCCCATAATTCACCCCTCCACTTT.

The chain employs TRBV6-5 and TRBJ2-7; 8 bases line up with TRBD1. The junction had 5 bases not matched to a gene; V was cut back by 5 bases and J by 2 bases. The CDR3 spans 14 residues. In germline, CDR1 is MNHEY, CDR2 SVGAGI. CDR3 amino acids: CASSRTGSAYEQYF. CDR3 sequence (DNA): TGTGCCAGCAGTAGGACAGGGTCAGCCTACGAGCAGTACTTC.

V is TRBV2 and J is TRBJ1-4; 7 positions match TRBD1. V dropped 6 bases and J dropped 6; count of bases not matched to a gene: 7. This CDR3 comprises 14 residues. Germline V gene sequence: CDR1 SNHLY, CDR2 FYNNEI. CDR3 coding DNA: TGTGCCAGCAGGGTGACAGGGATTTATGAAAAACTGTTTTTT. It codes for CASRVTGIYEKLFF.

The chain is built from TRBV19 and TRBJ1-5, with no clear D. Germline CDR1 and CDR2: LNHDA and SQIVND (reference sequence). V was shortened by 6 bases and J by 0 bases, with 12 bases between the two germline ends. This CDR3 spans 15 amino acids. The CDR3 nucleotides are TGTGCCAGTAGCTTCGCATCTAATAGCAATCAGCCCCAGCATTTT. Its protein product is CASSFASNSNQPQHF. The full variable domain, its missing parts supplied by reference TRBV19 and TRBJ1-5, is DGGITQSPKYLFRKEGQNVTLSCEQNLNHDAMYWYRQDPGQGLRLIYYSQIVNDFQKGDIAEGYSVSREKKESFPLTVTSAQKNPTAFYLCASSFASNSNQPQHFGDGTRLSIL.

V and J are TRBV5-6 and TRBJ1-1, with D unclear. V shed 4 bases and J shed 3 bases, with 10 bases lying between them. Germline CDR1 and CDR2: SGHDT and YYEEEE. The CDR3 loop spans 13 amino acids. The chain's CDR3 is CASSVGYYTEAFF. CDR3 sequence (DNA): TGTGCCAGCAGCGTCGGCTACTACACTGAAGCTTTCTTT.